A single sample is the source of the 29 T cell receptor beta chains below, sequenced in a study of human T cells and chemical hapten exposure. TCRdb ran MiXCR on the RACE reads and lists one entry per CDR3 protein. The table records about 380,000 distinct CDR3 sequences, roughly 5% of them present only once. Time point indicated: pre-sensitization, week 0. Sample treatment: therapeutic diphenylcyclopropenone sensitization with weekly scalp DPC. Sequencing used whole blood, obtained in connection with sensitization to the hapten diphenylcyclopropenone (DPC). The receptor source for this set is a woman between 50 and 59 years old with alopecia areata. Some clones in this sample may be carry-over from other donors' samples.

This clonotype showed up many times. The chain has TRBV12-3 or TRBV12-4 and TRBJ1-1; 10 positions match TRBD1. Losses at the gene ends were 6 bases for V and 4 bases for J; bases not matched to a gene: 14. The CDR3 is 17 amino acids. Here the CDR3 reads CASRRDTGTGAVTEAFF. The CDR3 DNA is TGTGCCAGCAGGCGAGACACCGGGACAGGGGCGGTCACTGAAGCTTTCTTT.

Ten or more counts support this clonotype. This sequence joins TRBV12-3 or TRBV12-4 and TRBJ2-1; D possibly matches TRBD1 or TRBD2 (5 bases each). V was cut by 3 bases and J by 0 bases, with 9 bases left in between. The CDR3 is 15 residues long. In nucleotides, the CDR3 is TGTGCCAGCAGTTTGGGACGGAGCTCCTACAATGAGCAGTTCTTC. Encoded protein: CASSLGRSSYNEQFF.

This clonotype was recorded a few times. This CDR3 reads CAILWAQTGELFF. Written as DNA, the CDR3 is TGTGCCATCCTTTGGGCACAGACCGGGGAGCTGTTTTTT. The chain has TRBV2 and TRBJ2-2; no clear D gene. The CDR3 contains 13 residues. Germline V gene data show CDR1 as SNHLY and CDR2 as FYNNEI. Trimming cost V 10 bases and J 5 bases, with 14 bases left between them.

The V gene is TRBV4-2, the J gene TRBJ2-4; 8 bases match TRBD2. This CDR3 has 16 residues. Germline CDR1 and CDR2: LGHNA and YNFKEQ. Unmatched junction bases numbered 7, after V lost 0 bases and J lost 6 bases. The DNA of the CDR3 is TGTGCCAGCAGCCAAGATCTTATGCTAGCGGGAAACATTCAGTACTTC. Protein product: CASSQDLMLAGNIQYF.

This clonotype was seen a few times. The V and J genes are TRBV9 and TRBJ1-2, with 7 nucleotides matching TRBD1. Germline CDR1 reads SGDLS; CDR2 reads YYNGEE. The CDR3 length is 15 residues. The V gene end was trimmed by 2 bases and the J gene end by 7 bases; junction bases not matched to a gene: 11. DNA of the CDR3: TGTGCCAGCAGCGTTACAGGGGCTCCGAGCGGTGGCTACACCTTC. This translates into CASSVTGAPSGGYTF.

This clonotype has ten or more counts. This sequence joins TRBV11-2 and TRBJ2-7; D tentatively fits TRBD1 or TRBD2 (5 bases each). Trimming took 0 bases from V and 5 from J, leaving 17 bases between them. The CDR3 length is 16 residues. Germline assignment: CDR1 SGHAT and CDR2 FQNNGV. The CDR3 DNA follows: TGTGCCAGCAGCTTAGAAAGCAGGGCGGGTAACGACGAGCAGTACTTC. It specifies CASSLESRAGNDEQYF.

This clonotype was recorded at least ten times. This rearrangement joins TRBV6-5 to TRBJ1-1; D not certain. This CDR3 has 12 residues. CDR1 is MNHEY and CDR2 is SVGAGI in the germline V gene. V was shortened by 5 bases and J by 6 bases, with 10 bases between the two germline ends. The CDR3 loop reads CASSMRGAEAFF. The DNA for the CDR3 is TGTGCCAGCAGTATGAGAGGCGCTGAAGCTTTCTTT.

The chain joins TRBV5-4 to TRBJ2-7, with a tentative D call TRBD1 (6 bases). Looked up from germline, CDR1 is SGHNT and CDR2 is YYREEE (reference sequence). V gave up 7 bases and J gave up 3 bases, with 14 bases separating them. The CDR3 covers 13 residues. The CDR3 nucleotides are TGTGCCAGCGGAAACAGGGATGTCTACGAGCAGTACTTC. Translation: CASGNRDVYEQYF.

A few counts support this clonotype. The gene calls are TRBV6-5 and TRBJ1-4; tentatively, D is TRBD1 (6 bases). The CDR3 length is 15 residues. Trimming pared 0 bases from V and 8 bases from J, leaving 13 bases between. In germline, CDR1 is MNHEY, CDR2 SVGAGI. CDR3: CASSYSSGAWEKLFF. The CDR3 DNA reads as TGTGCCAGCAGTTACTCGTCAGGGGCTTGGGAAAAACTGTTTTTT.

This clonotype appeared many times. The V and J genes are TRBV20-1 and TRBJ2-3, with TRBD1 identical over 11 bases. CDR3 length: 14 amino acids. Germline V gene data show CDR1 as DFQATT and CDR2 as SNEGSKA (reference sequence). V lost 2 bases to trimming and J lost 4 bases; unmatched junction nucleotides: 2. The CDR3: CSARRGQGADTQYF. The CDR3 DNA reads TGCAGTGCTAGAAGGGGACAGGGGGCAGATACGCAGTATTTT.

At least ten counts were recorded for this clonotype. This chain links TRBV12-3 or TRBV12-4 with TRBJ2-5; unclear D gene. This CDR3 is 14 amino acids long. Trimming took off 0 bases at V and 0 bases at J, with 5 bases between the two ends. The CDR3 reads CASSLAQDQETQYF. Here the CDR3 DNA reads TGTGCCAGCAGTTTAGCGCAGGACCAAGAGACCCAGTACTTC.

As DNA, the CDR3 is TGTGCCAGCAGTTTAAAGGAGGATGGCTACACCTTC. It encodes CASSLKEDGYTF. The rearrangement uses TRBV28 and TRBJ1-2; D unresolved. Germline loops: CDR1 MDHEN, CDR2 SYDVKM. V lost 2 bases to trimming and J lost 6 bases, with 7 bases between them. This CDR3 spans 12 amino acids.

This clonotype was found a few times. The rearrangement uses TRBV10-2 and TRBJ2-3; 10 positions match TRBD1. This CDR3 spans 13 amino acids. V shed 6 bases, J shed 5 bases, and the junction held 2 bases outside the gene matches. CDR1 and CDR2 from the germline V gene are WSHSY and SAAADI. CDR3 bases: TGCGCCAGCAGCGACAGGGGGCAAGATACGCAGTATTTT. Its translation is CASSDRGQDTQYF.

This clonotype appeared many times. The chain employs TRBV3-1 and TRBJ1-1; D gene uncertain. The CDR3 extends over 14 amino acids. Per germline, CDR1 LGHDT and CDR2 YNNKEL (reference sequence). V lost 0 bases to trimming and J lost 0 bases, with 5 bases between them. This CDR3 is CASSQEVMNTEAFF. CDR3 bases: TGTGCCAGCAGCCAAGAAGTAATGAACACTGAAGCTTTCTTT. The full variable domain, its missing parts supplied by reference TRBV3-1 and TRBJ1-1, is DTAVSQTPKYLVTQMGNDKSIKCEQNLGHDTMYWYKQDSKKFLKIMFSYNNKELIINETVPNRFSPKSPDKAHLNLHINSLELGDSAVYFCASSQEVMNTEAFFGQGTRLTVV.

The rearrangement joins TRBV15 to TRBJ2-1; D may be TRBD1 (6 bases). Trimming pared 0 bases from V and 9 bases from J, leaving 15 bases between. This CDR3 contains 15 residues. CDR1 LNHNV and CDR2 YYDKDF come from the germline V gene (reference sequence). As DNA, the CDR3 is TGTGCCACCAGCAGAGATTACCGGGAAGGGGGTGAGCAGTTCTTC. Amino acids: CATSRDYREGGEQFF. Using reference TRBV15 and TRBJ2-1 for the parts outside the CDR3, the full variable domain is DAMVIQNPRYQVTQFGKPVTLSCSQTLNHNVMYWYQQKSSQAPKLLFHYYDKDFNNEADTPDNFQSRRPNTSFCFLDIRSPGLGDTAMYLCATSRDYREGGEQFFGPGTRLTVL.

The rearrangement links TRBV27 to TRBJ1-5; D ambiguous. V dropped 2 bases and J dropped 7 bases, with 9 bases sitting between them. CDR3 length: 13 amino acids. CDR1 is MNHEY, CDR2 SMNVEV, per germline (reference sequence). The CDR3 reads CASSLREGQPQHF. Written as DNA, the CDR3 is TGTGCCAGCAGTTTACGGGAGGGACAGCCCCAGCATTTT.

This chain uses TRBV25-1 with TRBJ1-2; 8 positions match TRBD1. Germline CDR1 is MGHDK and CDR2 is SYGVNS. This CDR3 region has 15 residues. Trimming at V came to 2 bases and at J to 4 bases, leaving 6 bases not matched to a gene. The CDR3: CASSEPDRGLYGYTF. The CDR3 bases are TGTGCCAGCAGTGAACCCGACAGGGGCCTCTATGGCTACACCTTC.

Many counts were recorded for this clonotype. The chain uses TRBV15 and TRBJ2-7; D is uncertain. There are 14 residues in the CDR3. Germline V gives CDR1 LNHNV, CDR2 YYDKDF (reference sequence). V lost 0 bases, J lost 3 bases, and 9 bases lay in between. This chain's CDR3 is CATSRDYNSYEQYF. The CDR3 DNA reads as TGTGCCACCAGCAGAGATTATAACAGCTACGAGCAGTACTTC.

This clonotype occurred many times. The chain joins TRBV4-3 to TRBJ2-1; possible D gene TRBD2, 6 bases. The CDR3 is 15 amino acids. Germline assignment: CDR1 LGHNA and CDR2 YSLEER. V was pared by 3 bases and J by 3 bases, with 12 bases between. The chain's CDR3 is CASSQGLAFYNEQFF. The CDR3 DNA sequence: TGCGCCAGCAGCCAGGGTCTAGCGTTCTACAATGAGCAGTTCTTC.

V and J are TRBV30 and TRBJ2-5; TRBD2 might be the D (6 bases). Trimming took 4 bases from V and 5 from J, leaving 17 bases between them. The CDR3 has 14 residues. Germline CDR1 reads GTSNPN; CDR2 reads SVGIG (reference sequence). The CDR3 spells CAWNMGGGVETQYF. The DNA for the CDR3 is TGTGCCTGGAATATGGGGGGAGGAGTTGAGACCCAGTACTTC. The full variable domain, completed using reference TRBV30 and TRBJ2-5, is SQTIHQWPATLVQPVGSPLSLECTVEGTSNPNLYWYRQAAGRGLQLLFYSVGIGQISSEVPQNLSASRPQDRQFILSSKKLLLSDSGFYLCAWNMGGGVETQYFGPGTRLLVL.

CDR3 in DNA: TGTGCCAGCAGCCAAGATCTGGTGGGGAGCCAGCCCCAGCATTTT. Translation: CASSQDLVGSQPQHF. V is TRBV3-1 and J is TRBJ1-5; D remains ambiguous. The V end was cut by 0 bases, the J end by 7 bases, with 13 bases between. Germline values: CDR1 LGHDT, CDR2 YNNKEL (reference sequence). The CDR3 contains 15 residues.

This clonotype came up a few times. The rearrangement joins TRBV30 to TRBJ2-3; no clear D. V lost 1 base to trimming and J lost 11 bases, with 13 bases between them. Germline values: CDR1 GTSNPN, CDR2 SVGIG (reference sequence). The CDR3 runs 12 residues. The CDR3 DNA is TGTGCCTGGAGTGGAGGCCCAGTGAGGCAGTATTTT. It yields the protein CAWSGGPVRQYF.

There are a few counts of this clonotype. The rearrangement uses TRBV6-6 and TRBJ2-3; 7 nucleotides line up with TRBD2. The CDR3 sequence is 13 residues long. CDR1 and CDR2 (germline): MNHNY, SVGAGI (reference sequence). V shed 7 bases and J 6 bases; nucleotides not matched to a gene: 7. The DNA for the CDR3 is TGTGCCAGCACCTACGTACTAGCGGATACGCAGTATTTT. This gives the protein CASTYVLADTQYF.

This clonotype has a handful of counts. The chain combines TRBV2 with TRBJ1-3, with D tentatively TRBD1 (6 bases). Looked up from germline, CDR1 is SNHLY and CDR2 is FYNNEI. The CDR3 is 14 residues long. Trimming shortened V by 3 bases and J by 4 bases, and 10 bases separated the two germline ends. CDR3 sequence reads: CASSEGHSGNTIYF. The CDR3 nucleotides read TGTGCCAGCAGTGAGGGACATTCGGGAAACACCATATATTTT.

There are many counts of this clonotype. This sequence joins TRBV29-1 and TRBJ1-1; 8 bases map to TRBD1. Germline assignment: CDR1 SQVTM and CDR2 ANQGSEA. The trim removed 2 bases at V and 4 bases at J, leaving 6 bases unmatched. The CDR3 length is 14 residues. The CDR3 coding sequence is TGCAGCGTTGAAAGGGATGGACAGGGCACTGAAGCTTTCTTT. Protein product: CSVERDGQGTEAFF.

Here the CDR3 reads CASSEGPRSGNTIYF. The CDR3, as DNA: TGTGCCAGCAGCGAGGGGCCACGCTCTGGAAACACCATATATTTT. This chain links TRBV9 with TRBJ1-3; D possibly corresponds to TRBD1 (5 bases). Trimming removed 3 bases at V and 0 bases at J, with 10 bases between. CDR1 and CDR2 from the germline V gene are SGDLS and YYNGEE. The CDR3 extends over 15 amino acids.

V and J are TRBV25-1 and TRBJ1-1, with D tentatively TRBD1 (5 bases). Germline V gene lookup returns CDR1 MGHDK and CDR2 SYGVNS. This CDR3 has 14 amino acids. Trimming pared 5 bases from V and 6 bases from J, leaving 16 bases between. The CDR3 coding sequence is TGTGCCAGCAGTCAACTCTTGGGGACCGCTGAAGCTTTCTTT. It is translated as CASSQLLGTAEAFF.

This clonotype occurred a few times. J is TRBJ2-3 and V is TRBV6-1, with D perhaps TRBD2 (6 bases). The germline gives CDR1 MNHNS, CDR2 SASEGT. Trimming stripped 6 bases from V and 4 bases from J, with 14 bases between. This CDR3 contains 14 residues. CDR3 bases: TGTGCCAGCAGCGGGGGTGGTATCCCAGATACGCAGTATTTT. Residues: CASSGGGIPDTQYF.

V gene TRBV5-1 combines with J gene TRBJ1-1, with D possibly being TRBD1 (5 bases). The CDR3 is 14 amino acids. Germline CDR1 is SGHRS and CDR2 is YFSETQ. The ends were cut back, 4 bases at V and 2 bases at J, with 12 bases in the middle. The CDR3 sequence is CASSPTQGNTEAFF. The CDR3 bases are TGCGCCAGCAGCCCTACCCAGGGTAACACTGAAGCTTTCTTT.